This T cell receptor (beta chain) came from a study of blood T cell repertoires in COVID-19. Across the whole study: Spain, Italy and the United States supplied samples that represented acute and convalescent COVID-19.

Germline lookup yields CDR1 KGHSH and CDR2 LQKENI. V was cut by 3 bases and J by 2 bases, with 7 bases left in between. The CDR3 totals 13 residues. Details on this clone: This same CDR3 is encoded by further DNA sequences in the sample.

Repertoires were generated with immunoSEQ multiplex PCR, while TCRdb's copy carries only in-frame clones and drops some. Of approximately 90,000 clones in the sample, around 80% are singletons; the top ten hold 0.95% to 1.5%. The sequenced sample consisted of peripheral blood. V and J are TRBV18 and TRBJ2-5, with D uncertain. The clonotype was recovered from a woman older than 75 with acute or convalescent COVID-19. The CDR3 spells CASSPRLQETQYF. The CDR3 DNA is TGTGCCAGCTCACCGCGGCTGCAAGAGACCCAGTACTTC. The full variable domain, with the rest looked up from reference TRBV18 and TRBJ2-5, is NAGVMQNPRHLVRRRGQEARLRCSPMKGHSHVYWYRQLPEEGLKFMVYLQKENIIDESGMPKERFSAEFPKEGPSILRIQQVVRGDSAAYFCASSPRLQETQYFGPGTRLLVL.